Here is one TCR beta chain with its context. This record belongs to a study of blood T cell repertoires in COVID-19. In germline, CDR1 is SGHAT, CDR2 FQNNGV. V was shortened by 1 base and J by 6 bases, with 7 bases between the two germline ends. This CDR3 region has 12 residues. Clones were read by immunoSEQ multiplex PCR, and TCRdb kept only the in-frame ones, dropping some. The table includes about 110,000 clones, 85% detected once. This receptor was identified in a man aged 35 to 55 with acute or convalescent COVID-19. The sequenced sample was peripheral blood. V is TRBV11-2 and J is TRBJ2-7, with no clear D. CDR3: CASSLVVGEQYF. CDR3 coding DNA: TGTGCCAGCAGCTTAGTCGTCGGCGAGCAGTACTTC.